This note documents a single TCR beta chain sequence. The table lists this clonotype with a few counts. Its cognate antigen has yet to be identified. Base qualities were left out, and no much larger clone turns up one base away. V is clipped by 1 base and J by 4 bases, and the sequence between their germline boundaries is 10 bases long. In the germline V gene, CDR1 corresponds to SGHAT and CDR2 to FQNNGV. From the cysteine up to the phenylalanine, the CDR3 has a length of 14 residues. The kept DNA is CDR3 alone, 42 bases in frame from the first base. Libraries of naive CD8 T cells were built from anywhere between about 20,000 and 1,000,000 sorted cells, with 10%, 30% or 50% of the purified RNA used. Naive CD8 T cells were FACS-sorted as CD8+CD4-CCR7+CD45RA+ on a BD FACSAria II into RLT Plus buffer. Detection sensitivity was tested by spiking Jurkat RNA equal to roughly ten TCR copies' worth into samples containing roughly 19,000-1,100,000 naive CD8 T cells. CD8 T cells were enriched using RosetteSep CD8+ T Cell Enrichment Cocktail and Ficoll-Paque, and the enriched cells then underwent ACK red cell lysis.

Library preparation was by PCR. Sequenced on an Illumina HiSeq 4000. Bulk TCR libraries were prepared as previously described, using TCR primers listed in Table S5. The Qiagen AllPrep DNA/RNA kit was used to purify total RNA. Before any analysis, reads coming from multiple sequencing runs of the same library were combined into one pool. The published analysis was carried out like this. Reads were retained only if an exact TCR constant sequence was present, and the retained reads were trimmed to 150 nt and grouped according to their 12-nt molecular barcodes. Reads inside each barcode group were sub-clustered using a 15% Levenshtein threshold, and a quality-weighted consensus sequence was constructed for each RNA molecule. Non-functional sequences were removed, as were lower-count sequences one edit away from another. Barcode sub-clusters with fewer than 20% of the maximum read count were removed, based on fitting two negative binomial distributions. TCRdb trimmed public reads at Q25 via fastp, called clones via MiXCR and kept in-frame beta chains. Rows with one shared CDR3 protein collapse into an entry with the most common genes and DNA. TCRdb, not the authors, supplied the V and J calls. In this sample the table shows a few hundred thousand distinct CDR3 sequences, about 21% of which occur a single time. Of the sample, about 0.8% is held by the ten largest clones.

This sample was taken from a study of molecular identifiers for immune sequencing clone quantification (dated by TCRdb to 2016 to 2019). The study in broad terms: For a replicate experiment, the RNA from either 20,000 or 100,000 naive CD8 T cells was divided into five aliquots, and four of those aliquots went on to sequencing. This methods study benchmarked molecular-identifier clustering-based TCR repertoire sequencing (MIDCIRS) and TCR RNA copy counting, using CD8 T cells to do so. The study at large found these results: When barcode sub-clustering was not used, chimeric consensus sequences inflated TCR diversity, with chimeras reaching as high as 47%. The sizes of highly expanded clones could end up underestimated when identical TCR molecules share a barcode. The naive libraries included spiked-in Jurkat TCR RNA (about nine copies' worth), and this Jurkat TCR RNA is not part of the donor repertoire. Modeling estimated about three recovered TCR RNA copies per cell, compared with 9.5 to 10 by digital PCR, which implies about 32% capture efficiency. In CMV-specific effector cells, clones with more than 20 RNA copies contained over 98% of molecules, whereas in naive cells such clones contained under 1% of molecules. A single cell's worth of spiked-in Jurkat TCR RNA was reported detectable even among one million naive CD8 T cells.

The chain employs TRBV11-2 and TRBJ1-1; TRBD1 might be the D gene, on 5 matching bases. The sequence was collected from a human donor in good health. Some libraries in this study had Jurkat cell RNA spiked in. Sequencing used naive CD8+ T cells from blood, with Jurkat cell RNA spiked in. The cell subset or site label, read with the paper, signifies: FACS-sorted CD8+CD4-CCR7+CD45RA+ naive T cells. The CDR3 reads CASSLGGRGTEAFF. The bases read TGTGCCAGCAGCTTAGGGGGACGGGGCACTGAAGCTTTCTTT.